The source of this TCR beta chain is a study of control samples from healthy donors and cancer patients. Assay used: immunoSEQ multiplex PCR; TCRdb lists only in-frame clones, some missing. The data hold approximately 97,000 clones, with roughly 88% observed a single time. This CDR3 has 13 residues. From germline, CDR1 is MNHEY and CDR2 SVGAGI. V was pared by 5 bases and J by 13 bases, with 20 bases between. The chain has TRBV6-5 and TRBJ1-1; perhaps TRBD1 as D (5 bases). This TCR was sampled from a young man in good health. The material sequenced was blood. The CDR3 region is CASSPRAALRNFF. CDR3 coding DNA: TGTGCCAGCAGTCCCAGGGCAGCACTTAGAAATTTCTTT.